Presented here are 27 T cell receptor beta chains from one specimen sequenced in a study of T cell responses to AZD1222 COVID-19 vaccine. This table comes from immunoSEQ multiplex PCR, and its TCRdb copy is limited to in-frame clones, with some not included. Here the sample spans 130,000 or so clones, approximately 91% being singletons. Sample: peripheral blood, taken 28 days after the second AZD1222 dose. These TCRs come from an adult who received the AZD1222 COVID-19 vaccine.

The rearrangement links TRBV25-1 to TRBJ2-7; weak D call: TRBD1 (7 bases). V dropped 2 bases and J dropped 2 bases, with 13 bases sitting between them. This CDR3 is built from 15 residues. Germline V gene lookup returns CDR1 MGHDK and CDR2 SYGVNS. CDR3 residues: CASSEAGGRTYEQYF. As DNA, the CDR3 is TGTGCCAGCAGTGAAGCAGGGGGGCGTACCTACGAGCAGTACTTC.

The chain uses TRBV12-3 or TRBV12-4 and TRBJ2-2, with D possibly TRBD2 on 5 matching bases. This CDR3 is 12 amino acids long. The CDR3 loop reads CAGGRGTGELFF. The CDR3 bases are TGTGCGGGCGGCCGGGGCACCGGGGAGCTGTTTTTT.

The CDR3 sequence is CASSSTMTTFF. CDR3 nucleotides: TGCGCCAGCAGTTCGACAATGACGACTTTCTTT. The genes are TRBV10-1 and TRBJ1-1, with D hard to call. The CDR3 contains 11 residues. Germline lookup yields CDR1 WNHNN and CDR2 SYGVQD (reference sequence). V lost 5 bases, J lost 12 bases, and 13 bases lay in between.

The sample holds one count of this clone. The chain couples TRBV14 to TRBJ2-3; D is tentatively TRBD1 or TRBD2 (5 bases each). Trimming took off 0 bases at V and 6 bases at J, with 7 bases between the two ends. The CDR3 runs 13 residues. Germline CDR1 is SGHDN and CDR2 is FVKESK. CDR3 DNA: TGTGCCAGCAGCCAAGAGTGGGGGGATACGCAGTATTTT. Translation gives CASSQEWGDTQYF.

The gene calls are TRBV18 and TRBJ2-3, with D possibly TRBD1 on 5 matching bases. Trimming cost V 3 bases and J 4 bases, with 14 bases left between them. CDR1 and CDR2 (germline): KGHSH, LQKENI. CDR3 length equals 15 residues. The CDR3 region has the DNA TGTGCCAGCTCACCGATAGGACAAGGCGCAGATACGCAGTATTTT. Encoded protein: CASSPIGQGADTQYF.

The CDR3 is CSSTGAWGTEAFF. The CDR3, as DNA: TGCAGCTCCACGGGGGCTTGGGGCACTGAAGCTTTCTTT. V usage is TRBV29-1 and J usage is TRBJ1-1, with D possibly being TRBD1 (6 bases). The germline CDR1 and CDR2 sequences are SQVTM and ANQGSEA. Trimming cost V 8 bases and J 4 bases, with 17 bases left between them. The CDR3 covers 13 residues. The entire variable domain, with the rest obtained from reference TRBV29-1 and TRBJ1-1, is as follows: SAVISQKPSRDICQRGTSLTIQCQVDSQVTMMFWYRQQPGQSLTLIATANQGSEATYESGFVIDKFPISRPNLTFSTLTVSNMSPEDSSIYLCSSTGAWGTEAFFGQGTRLTVV.

DNA of the CDR3: TGCGCCAGCAGCCAGGACAAGGGGGACATTCAGTACTTC. Its protein product is CASSQDKGDIQYF. This sequence joins TRBV5-1 and TRBJ2-4, with a tentative D call TRBD1 (6 bases). The length of the CDR3 is 13 residues. Germline-derived CDR1 and CDR2 are SGHRS and YFSETQ. Trimming cost V 4 bases and J 8 bases, with 13 bases left between them.

The rearrangement joins TRBV7-2 to TRBJ1-1; D perhaps matches TRBD1 (5 bases). Trimming pared 5 bases from V and 4 bases from J, leaving 20 bases between. Germline loops: CDR1 SGHTA, CDR2 FQGNSA. CDR3 size: 16 residues. The CDR3 reads CASSPLGGVGVTEAFF. CDR3 in DNA: TGTGCCAGCAGCCCACTCGGGGGGGTTGGGGTCACTGAAGCTTTCTTT.

This clone has a single count. The V gene is TRBV19, the J gene TRBJ1-1; TRBD1 agrees at 8 bases. J was trimmed by 4 bases and V by 7 bases; bases with no gene match: 11. The CDR3 sequence is 15 residues long. Germline V gene lookup returns CDR1 LNHDA and CDR2 SQIVND (reference sequence). CDR3 DNA: TGTGCCAGTAAACCCCTCACAGGGGGAGGCACTGAAGCTTTCTTT. Its translation is CASKPLTGGGTEAFF. Using reference TRBV19 and TRBJ1-1 for the parts outside the CDR3, the full variable domain is DGGITQSPKYLFRKEGQNVTLSCEQNLNHDAMYWYRQDPGQGLRLIYYSQIVNDFQKGDIAEGYSVSREKKESFPLTVTSAQKNPTAFYLCASKPLTGGGTEAFFGQGTRLTVV.

The V gene is TRBV7-3, the J gene TRBJ1-2; 7 bases are a match to TRBD1. The germline gives CDR1 SGHTA, CDR2 FQGTGA. With V trimmed by 5 bases and J by 2 bases, 5 bases remained unmatched. CDR3 length equals 14 residues. CDR3 residues: CASSQGGTNYGYTF. The CDR3 DNA reads TGTGCCAGCAGCCAAGGGGGCACCAACTATGGCTACACCTTC.

The CDR3 loop is CASSFGGTSYGYTF. The CDR3 region has the DNA TGTGCCAGCAGTTTTGGGGGGACCAGCTATGGCTACACCTTC. The V call is TRBV27, the J call TRBJ1-2, with D possibly being TRBD1 (5 bases). CDR1 is MNHEY, CDR2 SMNVEV, per germline (reference sequence). There are 14 residues in the CDR3. V gave up 3 bases and J gave up 4 bases, with 12 bases separating them.

The rearrangement joins TRBV19 to TRBJ1-6, with D unclear. From germline, CDR1 is LNHDA and CDR2 SQIVND (reference sequence). This CDR3 comprises 15 residues. V shed 5 bases and J shed 8 bases, with 16 bases lying between them. The CDR3 DNA reads as TGTGCCAGTAGTCCCCAGTCGGCGGTCTATTCACCCCTCCACTTT. Translated: CASSPQSAVYSPLHF. Based on the CDR3 plus reference TRBV19 and TRBJ1-6, the full variable domain is DGGITQSPKYLFRKEGQNVTLSCEQNLNHDAMYWYRQDPGQGLRLIYYSQIVNDFQKGDIAEGYSVSREKKESFPLTVTSAQKNPTAFYLCASSPQSAVYSPLHFGNGTRLTVT.

J is TRBJ2-1 and V is TRBV5-1; the D gene is possibly TRBD2 (6 bases). Trimming removed 0 bases at V and 1 base at J, with 11 bases between. Germline CDR1 SGHRS, CDR2 YFSETQ. The CDR3 totals 16 residues. The CDR3 sequence is CASSLDGGRSYNEQFF. The CDR3 nucleotides are TGCGCCAGCAGCTTGGATGGAGGGCGGTCCTACAATGAGCAGTTCTTC. The whole variable domain, remainder taken from reference TRBV5-1 and TRBJ2-1, is KAGVTQTPRYLIKTRGQQVTLSCSPISGHRSVSWYQQTPGQGLQFLFEYFSETQRNKGNFPGRFSGRQFSNSRSEMNVSTLELGDSALYLCASSLDGGRSYNEQFFGPGTRLTVL.

The rearrangement joins TRBV30 to TRBJ2-2, with 8 bases matching TRBD1. Trimming took 3 bases from V and 3 from J; bases not matched to a gene: 6. This CDR3 is built from 15 residues. Germline V gives CDR1 GTSNPN, CDR2 SVGIG (reference sequence). CDR3 sequence: CAWRDREMDTGELFF. For the CDR3, the DNA is TGTGCCTGGAGGGACAGGGAGATGGACACCGGGGAGCTGTTTTTT.

The chain links TRBV18 to TRBJ2-2; 7 nucleotides match TRBD2. Germline values: CDR1 KGHSH, CDR2 LQKENI. This CDR3 spans 15 amino acids. V trimming: 4 bases; J trimming: 5 bases; junction bases outside the gene matches: 7. DNA for the CDR3: TGTGCCAGCTCACGGAGCGGGATCCAAACCGGGGAGCTGTTTTTT. Its translation is CASSRSGIQTGELFF.

V usage is TRBV18 and J usage is TRBJ1-2; 11 bases map to TRBD1. V lost 6 bases to trimming and J lost 4 bases; unmatched junction nucleotides: 4. From germline, CDR1 is KGHSH and CDR2 LQKENI. This CDR3 is 14 amino acids long. CDR3 DNA sequence: TGTGCCAGCTCGGAAGGACAGGGGGCCTATGGCTACACCTTC. This sequence encodes CASSEGQGAYGYTF.

The rearrangement links TRBV7-3 to TRBJ2-1; D possibly matches TRBD1 or TRBD2 (5 bases each). The CDR3 consists of 15 residues. V lost 2 bases and J 8 bases, leaving 16 bases between the germline ends. Germline V gene lookup returns CDR1 SGHTA and CDR2 FQGTGA. DNA of the CDR3: TGTGCCAGCAGCTTAGGTCTGGGACCGTTTGATGAGCAGTTCTTC. Amino acids: CASSLGLGPFDEQFF.

The chain has TRBV10-3 and TRBJ2-2, with D possibly TRBD1 on 6 matching bases. Germline V gene sequence: CDR1 ENHRY, CDR2 SYGVKD. The CDR3 length is 14 residues. V was shortened by 10 bases and J by 2 bases, with 14 bases between the two germline ends. For the CDR3, the DNA is TGTGCCACCAGAGGCAGGGGCAACACCGGGGAGCTGTTTTTT. Translating it yields CATRGRGNTGELFF.

This clone appeared a single time. The chain combines TRBV12-5 with TRBJ1-5; no definite D call. Germline values: CDR1 LGHNT, CDR2 FRNRAP. CDR3 length: 13 residues. Trimming cost V 6 bases and J 5 bases, with 11 bases left between them. The CDR3 protein is CASGPGRDQPQHF. Written as DNA, the CDR3 is TGTGCTAGTGGCCCCGGGCGGGATCAGCCCCAGCATTTT.

V is TRBV2 and J is TRBJ2-7; 10 bases are a match to TRBD1. CDR1 SNHLY and CDR2 FYNNEI come from the germline V gene. The V and J ends lost 8 bases and 6 bases, in that order; junction bases with no gene match: 13. The CDR3 is made up of 15 amino acids. For the CDR3, the DNA is TGTGCCAGCGGATCGAGGGGACAGGGGAATGCCGAGCAGTACTTC. Translation: CASGSRGQGNAEQYF.

V is TRBV5-1 and J is TRBJ1-2, with D possibly being TRBD1 (5 bases). Trimming shortened V by 1 base and J by 6 bases, and 10 bases separated the two germline ends. Germline-derived CDR1 and CDR2 are SGHRS and YFSETQ. The CDR3 has 13 residues. The CDR3 DNA reads as TGCGCCAGCAGCTTGTACCAGGGCGATGGCTACACCTTC. Protein product: CASSLYQGDGYTF. Full variable domain (remainder filled in from reference TRBV5-1 and TRBJ1-2): KAGVTQTPRYLIKTRGQQVTLSCSPISGHRSVSWYQQTPGQGLQFLFEYFSETQRNKGNFPGRFSGRQFSNSRSEMNVSTLELGDSALYLCASSLYQGDGYTFGSGTRLTVV.

The rearrangement uses TRBV3-1 (or the pseudogene TRBV3-2) and TRBJ1-1, with a tentative D call TRBD1 (5 bases). Germline assignment: CDR1 LGHDT and CDR2 YNNKEL (reference sequence). Trimming shortened V by 9 bases and J by 7 bases, and 18 bases separated the two germline ends. The CDR3 contains 13 residues. The CDR3 DNA follows: TGTGCCAGTTCAGGGACCGCCGCAGGTGAAGCTTTCTTT. Translation gives CASSGTAAGEAFF.

J is TRBJ2-5 and V is TRBV11-3, with D unresolved. Germline V gene sequence: CDR1 SGHNT, CDR2 YENEEA. With 0 bases removed from V and 5 bases from J, the gap between germline ends came to 7 bases. The CDR3 is 13 residues long. DNA for the CDR3: TGTGCCAGCAGCTTAGATCAATCGGAGACCCAGTACTTC. Protein product: CASSLDQSETQYF.

The chain is built from TRBV3-1 (or the pseudogene TRBV3-2) and TRBJ1-6; D ambiguous. CDR3 length equals 15 residues. Germline V CDR1 and CDR2: LGHDT, YNNKEL (reference sequence). V lost 2 bases and J lost 7, with 12 bases in between. The CDR3 DNA reads TGTGCCAGCAGCCAAAGTGGAGGAAGAAATTCACCCCTCCACTTT. Its protein is CASSQSGGRNSPLHF.

The chain joins TRBV9 to TRBJ1-3; D unresolved. The germline V gene encodes CDR1 SGDLS and CDR2 YYNGEE. The ends were cut back, 0 bases at V and 3 bases at J, with 10 bases in the middle. CDR3 length: 15 residues. The CDR3 loop is CASSVGVGGGNTIYF. The CDR3 region has the DNA TGTGCCAGCAGCGTAGGCGTCGGTGGTGGAAACACCATATATTTT.

The V gene is TRBV11-1, the J gene TRBJ2-1; TRBD1 matches 11 bases. J gave up 9 bases and V 4 bases, and 5 bases lay outside the gene matches. The V gene's germline CDR1 is SGHAT and CDR2 FQDESV (reference sequence). The CDR3 loop spans 14 amino acids. Here the CDR3 DNA reads TGTGCCAGCAGCTCGGGACAGGGGGGCACTGAGCAGTTCTTC. Its protein is CASSSGQGGTEQFF.

The chain is built from TRBV7-9 and TRBJ1-2; D might be TRBD1 (5 bases). V dropped 6 bases and J dropped 8 bases, with 10 bases sitting between them. The CDR3 is made up of 11 amino acids. The germline V gene has CDR1 SEHNR and CDR2 FQNEAQ (reference sequence). CDR3 bases: TGTGCCAGCAGTACCAGGGAGGGCTACACCTTC. Its protein is CASSTREGYTF.